One TCR beta chain is described in this entry. No antigen is known for it. With 5 bases removed from V and 6 bases from J, the gap between germline ends came to 15 bases. The germline CDR1 and CDR2 sequences are SGHVS and FNYEAQ. There are 14 residues in the CDR3. Profiling relied on immunoSEQ multiplex PCR, and the TCRdb table lists in-frame clones only, not all of them. This sample has around 69,000 clones, with roughly nine tenths found just once. People who had autoimmune disease history or systemic immunosuppression were excluded. This specimen comes from a study of OX40 agonist ivuxolimab in advanced cancers. Study results and caveats: Still undetermined is the antigen specificity of the expanded peripheral T cells.

Source: CD4+ or CD8+ T cells sorted from blood, taken in a trial of the OX40 agonist ivuxolimab. The chain has TRBV7-6 and TRBJ2-3; weak D call: TRBD1 (6 bases). This clonotype was obtained from an adult with an advanced solid tumor such as melanoma, head and neck, liver or kidney cancer. As DNA, the CDR3 is TGTGCCAGCAGCAAACTCTCCAGGGGTGATACGCAGTATTTT. Its protein product is CASSKLSRGDTQYF.